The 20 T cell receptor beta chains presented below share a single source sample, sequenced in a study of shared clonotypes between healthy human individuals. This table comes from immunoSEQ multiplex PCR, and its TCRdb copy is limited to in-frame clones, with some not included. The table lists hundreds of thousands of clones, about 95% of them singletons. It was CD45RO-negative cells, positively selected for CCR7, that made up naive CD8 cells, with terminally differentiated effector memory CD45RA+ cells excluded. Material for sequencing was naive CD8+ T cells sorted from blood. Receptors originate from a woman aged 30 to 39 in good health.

The CDR3 region has the DNA TGTGCCAGCAGTCGCAGCGTCCATGACGATACGCAGTATTTT. It translates to CASSRSVHDDTQYF. This chain connects TRBV28 to TRBJ2-3, with D uncertain. CDR1 MDHEN and CDR2 SYDVKM come from the germline V gene. V shed 5 bases and J shed 6 bases, with 15 bases lying between them. CDR3 length: 14 amino acids.

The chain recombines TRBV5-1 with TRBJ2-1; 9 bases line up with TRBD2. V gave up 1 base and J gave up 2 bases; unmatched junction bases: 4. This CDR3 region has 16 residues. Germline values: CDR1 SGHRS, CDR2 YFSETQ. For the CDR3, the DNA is TGCGCCAGCAGCTTGACTAGCGGGTCCCCCTACAATGAGCAGTTCTTC. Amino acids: CASSLTSGSPYNEQFF.

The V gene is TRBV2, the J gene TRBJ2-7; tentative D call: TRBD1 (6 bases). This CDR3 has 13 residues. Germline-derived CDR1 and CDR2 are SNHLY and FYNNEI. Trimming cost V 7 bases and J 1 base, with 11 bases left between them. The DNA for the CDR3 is TGTGCCAGCAAGCCAAGGGGGTCCTACGAGCAGTACTTC. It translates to CASKPRGSYEQYF.

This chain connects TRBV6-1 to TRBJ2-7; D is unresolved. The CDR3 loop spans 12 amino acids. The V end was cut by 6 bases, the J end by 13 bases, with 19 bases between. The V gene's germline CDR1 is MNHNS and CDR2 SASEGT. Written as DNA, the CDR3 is TGTGCCAGCAGGGCCTACCGGGCCCCCCCCTACTTC. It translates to CASRAYRAPPYF.

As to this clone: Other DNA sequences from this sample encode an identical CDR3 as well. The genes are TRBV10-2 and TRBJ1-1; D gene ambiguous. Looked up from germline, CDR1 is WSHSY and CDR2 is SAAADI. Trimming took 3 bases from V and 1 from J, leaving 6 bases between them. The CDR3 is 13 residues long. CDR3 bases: TGCGCCAGCAGTGAAGGGAGGAACACTGAAGCTTTCTTT. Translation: CASSEGRNTEAFF.

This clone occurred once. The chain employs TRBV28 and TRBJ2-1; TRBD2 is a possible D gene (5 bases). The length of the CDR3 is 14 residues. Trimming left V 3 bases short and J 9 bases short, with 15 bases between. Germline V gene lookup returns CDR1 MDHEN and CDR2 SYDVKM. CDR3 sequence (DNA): TGTGCCAGCAGTTTCAATTTCGGCGGGCCTGAGCAGTTCTTC. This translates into CASSFNFGGPEQFF.

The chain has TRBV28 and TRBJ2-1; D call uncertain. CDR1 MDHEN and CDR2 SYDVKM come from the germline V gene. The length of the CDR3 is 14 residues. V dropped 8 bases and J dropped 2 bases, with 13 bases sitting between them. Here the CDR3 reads CASETDGPYNEQFF. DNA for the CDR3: TGTGCCAGCGAGACGGACGGACCCTACAATGAGCAGTTCTTC.

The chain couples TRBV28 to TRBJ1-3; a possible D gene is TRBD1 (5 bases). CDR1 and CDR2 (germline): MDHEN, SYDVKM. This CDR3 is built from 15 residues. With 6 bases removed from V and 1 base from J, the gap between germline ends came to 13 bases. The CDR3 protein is CASRGDVDSGNTIYF. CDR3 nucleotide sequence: TGTGCCAGCAGGGGGGACGTGGATTCTGGAAACACCATATATTTT.

CDR3 amino acids: CSVIGGAGETQYF. For the CDR3, the DNA is TGCAGCGTCATAGGTGGAGCGGGAGAGACCCAGTACTTC. This sequence joins TRBV29-1 and TRBJ2-5, with D perhaps TRBD2 (6 bases). Germline V gene data show CDR1 as SQVTM and CDR2 as ANQGSEA. This CDR3 is 13 amino acids long. V was pared by 6 bases and J by 4 bases, with 15 bases between.

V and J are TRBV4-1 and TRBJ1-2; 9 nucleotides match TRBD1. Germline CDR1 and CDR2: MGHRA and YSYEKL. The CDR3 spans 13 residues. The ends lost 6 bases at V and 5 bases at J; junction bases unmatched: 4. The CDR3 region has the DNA TGCGCCAGCAGAGGGGACAGGGCTTATGGCTACACCTTC. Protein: CASRGDRAYGYTF.

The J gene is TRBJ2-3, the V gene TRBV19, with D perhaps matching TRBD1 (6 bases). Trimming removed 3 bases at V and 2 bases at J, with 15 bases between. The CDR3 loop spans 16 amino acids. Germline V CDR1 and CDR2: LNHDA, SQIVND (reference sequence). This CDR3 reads CASSIIGGALTDTQYF. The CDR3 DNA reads TGTGCCAGTAGTATTATAGGGGGAGCCCTCACAGATACGCAGTATTTT.

CDR3 region: CASNRSATDTQYF. CDR3 coding DNA: TGTGCCAGCAATAGATCAGCCACAGATACGCAGTATTTT. The chain recombines TRBV27 with TRBJ2-3; D is unresolved. V lost 7 bases, J lost 2 bases, and 10 bases lay in between. This CDR3 has 13 residues. The V gene's germline CDR1 is MNHEY and CDR2 SMNVEV (reference sequence).

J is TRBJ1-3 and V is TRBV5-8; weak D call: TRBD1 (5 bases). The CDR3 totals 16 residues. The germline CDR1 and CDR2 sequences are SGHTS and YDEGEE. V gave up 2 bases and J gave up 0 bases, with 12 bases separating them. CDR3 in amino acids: CASSLGGDYSGNTIYF. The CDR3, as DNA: TGTGCCAGCAGCTTAGGCGGGGACTACTCTGGAAACACCATATATTTT.

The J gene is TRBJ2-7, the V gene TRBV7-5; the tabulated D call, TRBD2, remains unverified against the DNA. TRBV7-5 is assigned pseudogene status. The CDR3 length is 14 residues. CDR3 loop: CVRLLKRGLDEQYF. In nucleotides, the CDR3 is TGTGTCAGACTTCTAAAGCGGGGGCTTGACGAGCAGTACTTC.

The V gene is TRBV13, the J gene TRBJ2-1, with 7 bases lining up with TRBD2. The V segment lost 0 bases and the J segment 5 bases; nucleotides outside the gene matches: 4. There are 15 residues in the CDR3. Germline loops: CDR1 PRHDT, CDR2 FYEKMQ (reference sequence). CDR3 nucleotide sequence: TGTGCCAGCAGCTTAGGAGGGAGCGGGAACAATGAGCAGTTCTTC. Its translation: CASSLGGSGNNEQFF. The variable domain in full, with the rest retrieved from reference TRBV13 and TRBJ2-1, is AAGVIQSPRHLIKEKRETATLKCYPIPRHDTVYWYQQGPGQDPQFLISFYEKMQSDKGSIPDRFSAQQFSDYHSELNMSSLELGDSALYFCASSLGGSGNNEQFFGPGTRLTVL.

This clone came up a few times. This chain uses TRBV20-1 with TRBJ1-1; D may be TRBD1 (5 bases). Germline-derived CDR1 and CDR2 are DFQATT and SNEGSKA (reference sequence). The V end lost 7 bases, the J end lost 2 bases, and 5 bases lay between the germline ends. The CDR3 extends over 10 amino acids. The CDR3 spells CSGTNTEAFF. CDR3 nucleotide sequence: TGCAGTGGGACAAACACTGAAGCTTTCTTT.

Written as DNA, the CDR3 is TGCGCCAGCAGCCTAGATAGCGGGAGTGAGACAGATACGCAGTATTTT. Amino acid sequence: CASSLDSGSETDTQYF. The V gene is TRBV5-1, the J gene TRBJ2-3; TRBD2 matches at 9 bases. V gave up 4 bases and J gave up 3 bases; unmatched junction bases: 9. CDR3 length equals 16 residues. Germline CDR1 SGHRS, CDR2 YFSETQ.

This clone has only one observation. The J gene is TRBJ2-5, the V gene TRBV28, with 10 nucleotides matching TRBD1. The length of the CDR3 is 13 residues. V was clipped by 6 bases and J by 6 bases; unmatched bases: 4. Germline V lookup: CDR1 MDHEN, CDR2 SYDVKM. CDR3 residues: CASRWDRGKTQYF. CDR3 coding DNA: TGTGCCAGCAGATGGGACAGGGGAAAGACCCAGTACTTC.

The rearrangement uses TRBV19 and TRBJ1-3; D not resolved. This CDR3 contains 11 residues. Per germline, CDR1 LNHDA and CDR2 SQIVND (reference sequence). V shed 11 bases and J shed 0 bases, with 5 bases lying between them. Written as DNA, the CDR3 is TGTGCCTCCATCTCTGGAAACACCATATATTTT. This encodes CASISGNTIYF.

The CDR3 region has the DNA TGTGCCAGCAGTGAACTACAGGGGCGTCAAGCTTTCTTT. It translates to CASSELQGRQAFF. This chain uses TRBV2 with TRBJ1-1; 7 bases line up with TRBD1. This CDR3 contains 13 residues. Germline loops: CDR1 SNHLY, CDR2 FYNNEI. V shed 2 bases, J shed 9 bases, and the junction held 6 bases outside the gene matches.